A single sample gave rise to the 30 T cell receptor beta chains below, sequenced in a study of blood T cell repertoires in COVID-19. The data were produced by immunoSEQ multiplex PCR, yet TCRdb's version contains in-frame clones alone and is incomplete. In the table there are fewer than 350,000 clones, 89% of which are singletons. The sample taken for sequencing was PBMCs or T cells enriched from blood (not recorded which). Receptors originate from a man in his sixties who had recovered from COVID-19.

The rearrangement uses TRBV18 and TRBJ1-4; D may be TRBD1 (5 bases). Per the germline V gene, CDR1 is KGHSH and CDR2 is LQKENI. V lost 5 bases to trimming and J lost 6 bases, with 16 bases between them. There are 15 residues in the CDR3. The CDR3 loop is CASSTRWGGDEKLFF. In DNA, the CDR3 is TGTGCCAGCTCAACCCGATGGGGCGGAGATGAAAAACTGTTTTTT.

The chain couples TRBV5-1 to TRBJ2-1; TRBD1 aligns across 9 bases. The CDR3 covers 15 residues. Germline values: CDR1 SGHRS, CDR2 YFSETQ. After removal of 4 bases from V and 10 bases from J, the junction contained 12 bases not matched to a gene. The CDR3 DNA reads as TGCGCCAGCAGCACCGGGACAGGGAAAGGAGTAGAGCAGTTCTTC. This translates into CASSTGTGKGVEQFF.

The CDR3 DNA is TGTGCCAGCAGTTCAGGGGCTGGCTCTGGGGCCAACGTCCTGACTTTC. As protein: CASSSGAGSGANVLTF. V and J are TRBV28 and TRBJ2-6; D possibly corresponds to TRBD1 (6 bases). V gave up 4 bases and J gave up 0 bases, with 10 bases separating them. CDR1 is MDHEN and CDR2 is SYDVKM in the germline V gene. CDR3 size: 16 residues.

The J gene is TRBJ1-3, the V gene TRBV9; possible D gene TRBD1, 6 bases. Germline assignment: CDR1 SGDLS and CDR2 YYNGEE. This CDR3 comprises 15 residues. Trimming took off 9 bases at V and 2 bases at J, with 18 bases between the two ends. The CDR3 DNA follows: TGTGCCACCACCCCCGGCGGACAGCCTGGAAACACCATATATTTT. As protein: CATTPGGQPGNTIYF.

Comments on this clone: One end of the junction varies from germline; a read error may be responsible. V and J are TRBV7-7 and TRBJ2-5; 14 bases are a match to TRBD2. The CDR3 runs to 18 residues. Germline V lookup: CDR1 SSHAT, CDR2 FNYEAQ (reference sequence). In nucleotides, the CDR3 is TGTGCTAGCAGTCCAGGACGGGGACTAGCGGGAGTCATAGAGACCCAGTACTTC. Amino acid sequence: CASSPGRGLAGVIETQYF.

The V gene is TRBV9, the J gene TRBJ1-1, with D possibly matching TRBD1 (5 bases). The germline CDR1 and CDR2 sequences are SGDLS and YYNGEE. The CDR3 length is 14 residues. The ends were cut back, 4 bases at V and 3 bases at J, with 13 bases in the middle. CDR3 residues: CASSSGLDYTEAFF. CDR3 coding DNA: TGTGCCAGCAGCTCGGGACTCGATTACACTGAAGCTTTCTTT.

This clone was observed once. The chain has TRBV28 and TRBJ2-3; the match to TRBD2 covers 7 bases. V shed 7 bases, J shed 1 base, and the junction held 2 bases outside the gene matches. This CDR3 comprises 13 residues. The germline gives CDR1 MDHEN, CDR2 SYDVKM. In nucleotides, the CDR3 is TGTGCCAGCATTCGGGGGGGCACAGATACGCAGTATTTT. As protein: CASIRGGTDTQYF.

The chain links TRBV5-1 to TRBJ2-7; 13 nucleotides agree with TRBD2. With V trimmed by 1 base and J by 7 bases, 2 bases remained unmatched. Germline V gene sequence: CDR1 SGHRS, CDR2 YFSETQ. CDR3 length equals 14 residues. The CDR3 here is CASSLSGLAGEQYF. CDR3 DNA: TGCGCCAGCAGCTTGTCGGGACTAGCGGGGGAGCAGTACTTC.

The rearrangement links TRBV9 to TRBJ2-1; 12 bases are a match to TRBD2. V lost 0 bases, J lost 0 bases, and 4 bases stayed unmatched. This CDR3 has 18 amino acids. Per germline, CDR1 SGDLS and CDR2 YYNGEE. CDR3 protein: CASSVASGRGSSYNEQFF. The CDR3 DNA is TGTGCCAGCAGCGTAGCTAGCGGGAGGGGGAGCTCCTACAATGAGCAGTTCTTC.

The rearrangement uses TRBV18 and TRBJ2-1; no firm D call. CDR1 and CDR2 from the germline V gene are KGHSH and LQKENI. CDR3 length: 13 residues. Trimming left V 3 bases short and J 3 bases short, with 6 bases between. The DNA of the CDR3 is TGTGCCAGCTCACCCCAGGACTACAATGAGCAGTTCTTC. This codes for CASSPQDYNEQFF.

This chain joins TRBV28 and TRBJ1-2; 8 nucleotides align to TRBD1. Germline V gene sequence: CDR1 MDHEN, CDR2 SYDVKM. The CDR3 runs 18 residues. V shed 4 bases and J 0 bases; nucleotides not matched to a gene: 13. As DNA, the CDR3 is TGTGCCAGCAGTTCCTCCTCGACAGGGGCCCTTACTAACTATGGCTACACCTTC. Amino acids: CASSSSSTGALTNYGYTF.

The count of this clone is one. V is TRBV10-3 and J is TRBJ2-1; perhaps TRBD1 as D (6 bases). The V end was cut by 4 bases, the J end by 2 bases, with 9 bases between. The CDR3 sequence is 14 residues long. Germline V gene data show CDR1 as ENHRY and CDR2 as SYGVKD. CDR3 region: CAISGTEPYNEQFF. The CDR3 region has the DNA TGTGCCATCAGTGGGACAGAACCCTACAATGAGCAGTTCTTC.

This chain uses TRBV19 with TRBJ2-3, with TRBD2 identical over 8 bases. V shed 5 bases, J shed 3 bases, and the junction held 19 bases outside the gene matches. The germline V gene has CDR1 LNHDA and CDR2 SQIVND (reference sequence). The CDR3 contains 19 residues. As DNA, the CDR3 is TGTGCCAGTAGTCGCACCTCCCTCAAACAGCGGGAGTGGACAGATACGCAGTATTTT. Protein sequence: CASSRTSLKQREWTDTQYF.

This chain uses TRBV4-2 with TRBJ1-1, with D perhaps TRBD1 (6 bases). V was clipped by 5 bases and J by 4 bases, with 14 bases between them. The CDR3 consists of 14 residues. Germline values: CDR1 LGHNA, CDR2 YNFKEQ. The CDR3 sequence: CASSGPGVFTEAFF. CDR3 coding DNA: TGTGCCAGCAGCGGCCCAGGGGTATTCACTGAAGCTTTCTTT.

This clone was seen a few times. The rearrangement joins TRBV3-1 (or the pseudogene TRBV3-2) to TRBJ2-5; 8 bases agree with TRBD1. Germline V CDR1 and CDR2: LGHDT, YNNKEL (reference sequence). V trimming: 4 bases; J trimming: 5 bases; junction bases outside the gene matches: 15. CDR3 length: 17 amino acids. The CDR3 nucleotides read TGTGCCAGCAGCCCTCATGCCCCAGGGGGCGCCGGGGAGACCCAGTACTTC. As protein: CASSPHAPGGAGETQYF.

This chain uses TRBV10-1 with TRBJ2-1; TRBD2 agrees at 10 bases. This CDR3 region has 17 residues. The V segment lost 5 bases and the J segment 6 bases; nucleotides outside the gene matches: 13. Germline V lookup: CDR1 WNHNN, CDR2 SYGVQD (reference sequence). CDR3 sequence: CASSPPGTSGMTNEQFF. CDR3 sequence (DNA): TGCGCCAGCAGTCCCCCAGGTACTAGCGGGATGACCAATGAGCAGTTCTTC.

The chain is built from TRBV18 and TRBJ1-1; D is undetermined. The germline V gene encodes CDR1 KGHSH and CDR2 LQKENI. Trimming removed 3 bases at V and 2 bases at J, with 10 bases between. The CDR3 contains 14 residues. CDR3 in amino acids: CASSPGELNTEAFF. CDR3 nucleotide sequence: TGTGCCAGCTCACCCGGAGAGCTTAACACTGAAGCTTTCTTT. The variable domain in full, completed from reference TRBV18 and TRBJ1-1, reads NAGVMQNPRHLVRRRGQEARLRCSPMKGHSHVYWYRQLPEEGLKFMVYLQKENIIDESGMPKERFSAEFPKEGPSILRIQQVVRGDSAAYFCASSPGELNTEAFFGQGTRLTVV.

The rearrangement links TRBV5-6 to TRBJ2-7; tentatively, D is TRBD2 (6 bases). The CDR3 spans 18 residues. V dropped 1 base and J dropped 2 bases, with 22 bases sitting between them. Germline V gives CDR1 SGHDT, CDR2 YYEEEE. The CDR3 region is CASSLISRRGPLTYEQYF. In DNA, the CDR3 is TGTGCCAGCAGCTTGATCAGCCGGAGGGGCCCTCTAACCTACGAGCAGTACTTC.

The gene calls are TRBV4-1 and TRBJ1-1, with D perhaps TRBD1 (5 bases). The CDR3 spans 13 residues. Germline CDR1 is MGHRA and CDR2 is YSYEKL. V was pared by 1 base and J by 8 bases, with 11 bases between. The CDR3 nucleotides are TGCGCCAGCAGCCAAGTCCCCGACAGAGAAGCTTTCTTT. Translated, it gives CASSQVPDREAFF.

The chain employs TRBV28 and TRBJ2-7; 8 bases map to TRBD1. CDR3 length: 14 residues. Looked up from germline, CDR1 is MDHEN and CDR2 is SYDVKM. J was trimmed by 3 bases and V by 7 bases; bases with no gene match: 8. This chain's CDR3 is CASTRGLAYYEQYF. The CDR3 DNA is TGTGCCAGCACCAGGGGGCTAGCCTACTACGAGCAGTACTTC. The variable domain in full, completed from reference TRBV28 and TRBJ2-7, reads DVKVTQSSRYLVKRTGEKVFLECVQDMDHENMFWYRQDPGLGLRLIYFSYDVKMKEKGDIPEGYSVSREKKERFSLILESASTNQTSMYLCASTRGLAYYEQYFGPGTRLTVT.

The CDR3 coding sequence is TGCAGTGCTAGTGACAGGAAGACTGGAAACACCATATATTTT. Its protein is CSASDRKTGNTIYF. The rearrangement links TRBV20-1 to TRBJ1-3, with D perhaps TRBD1 (6 bases). Trimming shortened V by 3 bases and J by 2 bases, and 11 bases separated the two germline ends. Germline CDR1 is DFQATT and CDR2 is SNEGSKA (reference sequence). This CDR3 region has 14 residues.

This clone has just one count. The chain couples TRBV7-2 to TRBJ2-5; D is perhaps TRBD2 (7 bases). CDR3 length: 18 amino acids. Between the trimmed V and J ends, which lost 1 base and 1 base, there was a span of 19 bases. Germline V gives CDR1 SGHTA, CDR2 FQGNSA. The CDR3 loop reads CASSLGFSRGGGQETQYF. The CDR3 DNA reads as TGTGCCAGCAGCTTAGGATTTTCGAGAGGGGGGGGCCAAGAGACCCAGTACTTC.

This clone appeared a single time. J is TRBJ2-1 and V is TRBV25-1; the match to TRBD2 covers 11 bases. CDR1 is MGHDK, CDR2 SYGVNS, per germline. The CDR3 covers 15 residues. Trimming removed 8 bases from V and 4 bases from J; junction bases left unmatched: 7. The CDR3 sequence is CASGTGTSGYNEQFF. DNA of the CDR3: TGTGCCAGCGGGACCGGGACTAGCGGATACAATGAGCAGTTCTTC.

This clone was counted once. The same CDR3 is also encoded by other DNA sequences in this sample. This chain uses TRBV27 with TRBJ2-7, with TRBD2 identical over 8 bases. The CDR3 extends over 15 amino acids. Germline loops: CDR1 MNHEY, CDR2 SMNVEV (reference sequence). V shed 2 bases and J 0 bases; nucleotides not matched to a gene: 3. This CDR3 is CASSLLAGSSYEQYF. The DNA of the CDR3 is TGTGCCAGCAGTTTACTAGCGGGTAGCTCCTACGAGCAGTACTTC.

This chain uses TRBV3-1 (or the pseudogene TRBV3-2) with TRBJ2-7, with TRBD1 matching over 8 bases. CDR3 length equals 16 residues. CDR1 is LGHDT and CDR2 is YNNKEL in the germline V gene (reference sequence). V gave up 2 bases and J gave up 0 bases; unmatched junction bases: 6. CDR3 coding DNA: TGTGCCAGCAGCCAATCCGGACAGGGAAGCTCCTACGAGCAGTACTTC. Translation gives CASSQSGQGSSYEQYF.

CDR3 region: CATSDGQAGGYGYTF. In DNA form, the CDR3 reads TGTGCCACCAGTGATGGACAGGCCGGTGGCTATGGCTACACCTTC. The gene calls are TRBV24-1 and TRBJ1-2, with 7 bases fitting TRBD1. Per the germline V gene, CDR1 is KGHDR and CDR2 is SFDVKD. The length of the CDR3 is 15 residues. The ends lost 3 bases at V and 4 bases at J; junction bases unmatched: 7.

The chain joins TRBV24-1 to TRBJ1-5; D is uncertain. The CDR3 extends over 13 amino acids. Per germline, CDR1 KGHDR and CDR2 SFDVKD. The V end was cut by 8 bases, the J end by 7 bases, with 14 bases between. This chain's CDR3 is CATTANPGQPQHF. The CDR3, as DNA: TGTGCCACCACCGCAAACCCGGGACAGCCCCAGCATTTT.

The rearrangement links TRBV11-2 to TRBJ2-1; D is perhaps TRBD2 (6 bases). The V and J ends lost 4 bases and 1 base respectively, with 17 bases between them. The germline gives CDR1 SGHAT, CDR2 FQNNGV. The CDR3 covers 17 residues. CDR3 amino acids: CASSSPQVAASYNEQFF. The CDR3 DNA follows: TGTGCCAGCAGCTCCCCCCAGGTAGCGGCTTCCTACAATGAGCAGTTCTTC.

The chain joins TRBV27 to TRBJ2-7; D call uncertain. Trimming cost V 3 bases and J 2 bases, with 14 bases left between them. The CDR3 runs to 15 residues. CDR1 and CDR2 from the germline V gene are MNHEY and SMNVEV (reference sequence). CDR3 in DNA: TGTGCCAGCAGTTTTGGGCAAGAAGACCCCTACGAGCAGTACTTC. It is translated as CASSFGQEDPYEQYF.

The chain combines TRBV7-2 with TRBJ2-3; the match to TRBD2 covers 10 bases. V lost 1 base to trimming and J lost 5 bases; unmatched junction nucleotides: 6. The CDR3 extends over 16 amino acids. Germline loops: CDR1 SGHTA, CDR2 FQGNSA. The CDR3 nucleotides are TGTGCCAGCAGCTTAGGGCTAGCGGGAGATGGAGATACGCAGTATTTT. Its protein product is CASSLGLAGDGDTQYF.